This TCR beta chain stems from a study of T-cell reconstitution after alpha-beta-depleted transplantation in children. CDR1 and CDR2 (germline): DFQATT, SNEGSKA (reference sequence). V shed 3 bases and J shed 1 base, with 11 bases lying between them. The CDR3 is 14 amino acids. This clonotype was found many times. Unique molecular identifiers were used to barcode this TCRbeta library. TCRdb passed the PCR reads through MiXCR, listing each CDR3 protein once. The sample consists of hundreds of thousands of distinct CDR3 sequences, 16% of them appearing once. The chain links TRBV20-1 to TRBJ2-3, with TRBD2 as a possible D gene (5 bases). This TCR was sampled from a human donor who donated a stem cell graft to a child with acute myeloid leukemia. This material consisted of PBMCs from the stem cell graft donor, taken from the stem cell graft. CDR3 loop: CSASRGSGTDTQYF. DNA of the CDR3: TGCAGTGCTAGTCGCGGGTCGGGCACAGATACGCAGTATTTT.